These T cell receptor beta chains were read from a single sample in a study of blood T cell repertoires in COVID-19. TCRdb keeps only in-frame clones here, not all; method: immunoSEQ multiplex PCR. The sample consists of just over 350,000 clones, roughly 84% of them appearing once. The sample comprised PBMCs or T cells enriched from blood (not recorded which). The receptor set was obtained from a young woman who had recovered from COVID-19. CDR3s include the opening cysteine and the closing phenylalanine or tryptophan. A D gene is named only where the DNA matches it firmly. For some rows the clone size is stated as once, few or many, or as a class when expanded; others skip it.

V: TRBV2
J: TRBJ2-3
size: -
D: TRBD2
CDR3: CASSRSRGGGSDTQYF
DNA: TGTGCCAGCAGCCGCTCGCGGGGGGGCGGGTCAGATACGCAGTATTTT

V: TRBV7-9
J: TRBJ1-2
size: -
D: -
CDR3: CASSPRVLGALGYGYTF
DNA: TGTGCCAGCAGCCCCCGGGTATTGGGGGCGCTTGGCTATGGCTACACCTTC

V: TRBV15
J: TRBJ2-1
size: -
D: -
CDR3: CATSSSGHPSYNEQFF
DNA: TGTGCCACCAGCAGTAGCGGTCACCCCTCCTACAATGAGCAGTTCTTC

V: TRBV19
J: TRBJ1-1
size: -
D: -
CDR3: CASSTPQGRGTEAFF
DNA: TGTGCCAGTAGTACTCCCCAGGGGAGAGGCACTGAAGCTTTCTTT

V: TRBV9
J: TRBJ1-4
size: medium-sized
D: -
CDR3: CASSVGGQSTNEKLFF
DNA: TGTGCCAGCAGCGTAGGAGGACAGTCAACTAATGAAAAACTGTTTTTT

V: TRBV19
J: TRBJ1-1
size: -
D: -
CDR3: CASSIALNTEAFF
DNA: TGTGCCAGTAGTATAGCTTTGAACACTGAAGCTTTCTTT

V: TRBV19
J: TRBJ2-7
size: few
D: TRBD2
CDR3: CASSEIMGGGSYEQYF
DNA: TGTGCCAGTAGCGAGATTATGGGCGGGGGATCCTACGAGCAGTACTTC

V: TRBV28
J: TRBJ2-5
size: -
D: TRBD2
CDR3: CASSLSLPGLAGGQETQYF
DNA: TGTGCCAGCAGTTTATCCTTACCCGGACTAGCGGGAGGGCAAGAGACCCAGTACTTC

V: TRBV6-6
J: TRBJ2-7
size: once
D: TRBD2
CDR3: CASSYSSGASSYEQYF
DNA: TGTGCCAGCAGTTACTCTAGCGGGGCCTCCTCCTACGAGCAGTACTTC

V: TRBV24-1
J: TRBJ1-2
size: once
D: -
CDR3: CATSDDSFGYNGYTF
DNA: TGTGCCACCAGTGATGACAGCTTCGGGTACAATGGCTACACCTTC

V: TRBV2
J: TRBJ2-5
size: -
D: -
CDR3: CASSEDQGRETQYF
DNA: TGTGCCAGCAGTGAAGACCAGGGTCGGGAGACCCAGTACTTC

V: TRBV3-1/TRBV3-2
J: TRBJ2-7
size: -
D: TRBD2
CDR3: CASSQFGLAGPYEQYF
DNA: TGTGCCAGCAGCCAATTTGGACTAGCGGGGCCCTACGAGCAGTACTTC

V: TRBV28
J: TRBJ2-7
size: -
D: TRBD1
CDR3: CASSFPGQNIYEQYF
DNA: TGTGCCAGCAGTTTCCCGGGACAGAACATCTACGAGCAGTACTTC

V: TRBV5-5
J: TRBJ1-6
size: -
D: -
CDR3: CASRTRDIDRPLHF
DNA: TGTGCCAGCAGGACCCGGGACATTGATAGACCCCTCCACTTT

V: TRBV5-6
J: TRBJ2-3
size: -
D: -
CDR3: CASSLSPRTDTQYF
DNA: TGTGCCAGCAGCTTGAGCCCACGCACAGATACGCAGTATTTT

V: TRBV6-1
J: TRBJ1-5
size: -
D: -
CDR3: CASSDDQGFLFIRPQHF
DNA: TGTGCCAGCAGTGACGACCAGGGTTTTCTTTTTATTCGGCCCCAGCATTTT

V: TRBV6-6
J: TRBJ2-3
size: -
D: TRBD2
CDR3: CASSLPSGGFTDTQYF
DNA: TGTGCCAGCAGTTTACCAAGCGGGGGTTTCACAGATACGCAGTATTTT

V: TRBV5-8
J: TRBJ1-2
size: -
D: -
CDR3: CASTLATDGYTF
DNA: TGTGCCAGCACTTTAGCGACGGACGGCTACACCTTC

V: TRBV15
J: TRBJ1-4
size: -
D: -
CDR3: CATSSPQATNEKLFF
DNA: TGTGCCACCAGCAGTCCACAGGCCACTAATGAAAAACTGTTTTTT

V: TRBV21-1
J: TRBJ2-6
size: -
D: -
CDR3: CASSKIRQYRLPISGANVLTF
DNA: TGTGCCAGCAGCAAAATTAGACAGTATAGGCTGCCTATCTCTGGGGCCAACGTCCTGACTTTC

V: TRBV9
J: TRBJ2-2
size: -
D: -
CDR3: CASSVGGTGELFF
DNA: TGTGCCAGCAGCGTAGGCGGTACCGGGGAGCTGTTTTTT

V: TRBV27
J: TRBJ2-1
size: -
D: -
CDR3: CASSPPQNRVWQFF
DNA: TGTGCCAGCAGTCCCCCTCAAAACAGGGTTTGGCAGTTCTTC

V: TRBV7-2
J: TRBJ1-2
size: once
D: -
CDR3: CASSLARGGYGYTF
DNA: TGTGCCAGCAGCTTAGCAAGGGGGGGCTATGGCTACACCTTC

V: TRBV12-3/TRBV12-4
J: TRBJ2-1
size: -
D: -
CDR3: CASSFGRNEQFF
DNA: TGTGCCAGCAGTTTTGGGAGGAATGAGCAGTTCTTC

V: TRBV6-5
J: TRBJ2-7
size: -
D: -
CDR3: CASSSTYSYEQYF
DNA: TGTGCCAGCAGTTCGACTTACTCCTACGAGCAGTACTTC

V: TRBV3-1/TRBV3-2
J: TRBJ2-3
size: few
D: -
CDR3: CASSQFLTDTQYF
DNA: TGTGCCAGCAGCCAATTCCTGACAGATACGCAGTATTTT

V: TRBV3-1/TRBV3-2
J: TRBJ1-3
size: -
D: TRBD1
CDR3: CASSPWTGSGNTIYF
DNA: TGTGCCAGCAGCCCGTGGACAGGGAGTGGAAACACCATATATTTT

V: TRBV5-1
J: TRBJ2-1
size: -
D: -
CDR3: CASRGSGSSYNEQFF
DNA: TGCGCCAGCAGAGGGTCGGGGAGCTCCTACAATGAGCAGTTCTTC

V: TRBV5-6
J: TRBJ2-7
size: -
D: -
CDR3: CASSWKTDEQYF
DNA: TGTGCCAGCAGCTGGAAGACAGATGAGCAGTACTTC

V: TRBV12-3/TRBV12-4
J: TRBJ2-2
size: few
D: TRBD1
CDR3: CASSPTGAGELFF
DNA: TGTGCCAGCAGCCCAACAGGGGCCGGGGAGCTGTTTTTT

V: TRBV5-1
J: TRBJ2-1
size: -
D: -
CDR3: CASSLLARYTEQFF
DNA: TGCGCCAGCAGCTTGCTAGCGCGGTACACCGAGCAGTTCTTC